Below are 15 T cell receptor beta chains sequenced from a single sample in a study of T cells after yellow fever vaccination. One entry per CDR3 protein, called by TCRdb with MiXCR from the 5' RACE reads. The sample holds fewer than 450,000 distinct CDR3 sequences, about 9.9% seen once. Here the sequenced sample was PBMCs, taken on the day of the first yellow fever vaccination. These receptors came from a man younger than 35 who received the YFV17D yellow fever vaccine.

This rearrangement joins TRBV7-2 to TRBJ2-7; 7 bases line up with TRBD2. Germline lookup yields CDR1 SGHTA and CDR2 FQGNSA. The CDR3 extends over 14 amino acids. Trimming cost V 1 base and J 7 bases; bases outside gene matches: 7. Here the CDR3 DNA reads TGTGCCAGCAGCTTAGAGTCTAGCGGTCTAGAGCAGTACGTC. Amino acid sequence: CASSLESSGLEQYV.

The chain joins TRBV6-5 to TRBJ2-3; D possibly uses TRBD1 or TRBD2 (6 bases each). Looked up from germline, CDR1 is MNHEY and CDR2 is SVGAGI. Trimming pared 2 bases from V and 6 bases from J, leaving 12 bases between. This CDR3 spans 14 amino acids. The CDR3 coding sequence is TGTGCCAGCAGTTACGTCGGGGGCCGGGATACGCAGTATTTT. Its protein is CASSYVGGRDTQYF.

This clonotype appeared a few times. CDR3 loop: CASSLGGESDTQYF. CDR3 sequence (DNA): TGTGCCAGCAGCCTGGGAGGGGAAAGTGATACGCAGTATTTT. This sequence joins TRBV12-3 or TRBV12-4 and TRBJ2-3, with 7 bases matching TRBD2. The CDR3 spans 14 residues. Germline trimming cut 6 bases from V and 6 bases from J; bases unmatched to any gene: 9.

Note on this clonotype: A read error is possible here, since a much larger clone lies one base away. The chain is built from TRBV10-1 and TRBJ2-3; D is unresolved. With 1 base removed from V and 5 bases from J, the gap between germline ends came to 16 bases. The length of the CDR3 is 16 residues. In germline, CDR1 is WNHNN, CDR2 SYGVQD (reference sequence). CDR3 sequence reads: CASSEYGQRRGDTQYF. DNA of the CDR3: TGCGCCAGCAGTGAGTACGGGCAGAGGAGAGGAGATACGCAGTATTTT.

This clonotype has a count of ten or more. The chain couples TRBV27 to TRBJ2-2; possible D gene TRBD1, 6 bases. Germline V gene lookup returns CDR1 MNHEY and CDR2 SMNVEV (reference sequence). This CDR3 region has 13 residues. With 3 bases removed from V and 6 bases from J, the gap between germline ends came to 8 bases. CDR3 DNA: TGTGCCAGCAGTTTCTCAGGGGCCGGGGAGCTGTTTTTT. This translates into CASSFSGAGELFF.

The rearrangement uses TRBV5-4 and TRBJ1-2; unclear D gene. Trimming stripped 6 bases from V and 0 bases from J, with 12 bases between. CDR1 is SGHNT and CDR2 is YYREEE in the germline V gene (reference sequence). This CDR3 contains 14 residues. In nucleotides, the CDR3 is TGTGCCAGCACCGCCCCTTACTCTAACTATGGCTACACCTTC. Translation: CASTAPYSNYGYTF.

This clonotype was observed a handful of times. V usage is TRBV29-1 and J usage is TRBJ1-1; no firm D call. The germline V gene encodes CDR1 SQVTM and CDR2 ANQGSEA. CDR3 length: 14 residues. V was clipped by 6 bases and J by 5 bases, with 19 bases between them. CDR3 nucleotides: TGCAGCGTGGGATTCTCGGGGTCTTTAACTGAAGCTTTCTTT. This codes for CSVGFSGSLTEAFF.

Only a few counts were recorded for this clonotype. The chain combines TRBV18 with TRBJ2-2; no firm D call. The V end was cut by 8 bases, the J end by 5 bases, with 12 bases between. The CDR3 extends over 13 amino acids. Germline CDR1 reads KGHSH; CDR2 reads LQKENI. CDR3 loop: CASTNGRTGELFF. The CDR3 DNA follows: TGTGCCAGCACCAACGGGCGGACCGGGGAGCTGTTTTTT.

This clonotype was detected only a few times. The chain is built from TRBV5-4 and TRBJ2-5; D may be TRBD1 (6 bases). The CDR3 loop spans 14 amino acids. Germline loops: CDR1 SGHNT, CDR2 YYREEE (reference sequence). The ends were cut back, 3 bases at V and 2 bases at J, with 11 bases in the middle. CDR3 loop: CASSSGTSQETQYF. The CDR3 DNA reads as TGTGCCAGCAGCTCGGGGACATCGCAAGAGACCCAGTACTTC. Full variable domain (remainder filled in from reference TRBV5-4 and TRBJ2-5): ETGVTQSPTHLIKTRGQQVTLRCSSQSGHNTVSWYQQALGQGPQFIFQYYREEENGRGNFPPRFSGLQFPNYSSELNVNALELDDSALYLCASSSGTSQETQYFGPGTRLLVL.

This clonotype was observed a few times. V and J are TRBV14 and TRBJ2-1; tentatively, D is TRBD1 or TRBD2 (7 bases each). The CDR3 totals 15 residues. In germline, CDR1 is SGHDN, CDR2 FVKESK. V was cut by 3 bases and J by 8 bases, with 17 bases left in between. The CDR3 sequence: CASSHPRGGGYEQFF. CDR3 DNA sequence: TGTGCCAGCAGCCACCCCAGGGGGGGGGGCTATGAGCAGTTCTTC.

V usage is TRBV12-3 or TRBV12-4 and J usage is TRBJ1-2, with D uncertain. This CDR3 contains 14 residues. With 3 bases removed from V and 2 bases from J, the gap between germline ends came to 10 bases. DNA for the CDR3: TGTGCCAGCAGTTTTTATGGTGACAACTATGGCTACACCTTC. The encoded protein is CASSFYGDNYGYTF.

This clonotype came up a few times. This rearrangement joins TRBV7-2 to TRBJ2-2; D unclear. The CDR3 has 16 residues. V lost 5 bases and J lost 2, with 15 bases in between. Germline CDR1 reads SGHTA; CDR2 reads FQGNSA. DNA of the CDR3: TGTGCCAGCAGCCCCCGACTCATATTAAACACCGGGGAGCTGTTTTTT. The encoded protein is CASSPRLILNTGELFF.

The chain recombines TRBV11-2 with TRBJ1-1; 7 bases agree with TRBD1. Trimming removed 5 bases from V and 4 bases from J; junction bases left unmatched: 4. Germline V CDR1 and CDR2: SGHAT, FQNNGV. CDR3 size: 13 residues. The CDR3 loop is CASSEQGSTEAFF. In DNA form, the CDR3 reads TGTGCCAGCAGCGAACAGGGGAGCACTGAAGCTTTCTTT.

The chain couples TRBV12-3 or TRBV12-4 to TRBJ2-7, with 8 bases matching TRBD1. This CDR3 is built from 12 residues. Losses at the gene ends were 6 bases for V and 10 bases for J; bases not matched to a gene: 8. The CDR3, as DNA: TGTGCCAGCAGCCGTGGACAGGGCAACCAGTACGTC. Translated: CASSRGQGNQYV.

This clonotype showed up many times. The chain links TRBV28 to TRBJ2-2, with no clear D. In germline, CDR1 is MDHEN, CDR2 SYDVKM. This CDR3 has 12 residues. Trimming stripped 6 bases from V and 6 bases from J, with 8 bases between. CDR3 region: CASSTTAGELFF. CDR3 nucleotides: TGTGCCAGCAGCACTACTGCCGGGGAGCTGTTTTTT.